This T cell receptor (beta chain) was identified during a study of blood T cell repertoires in COVID-19. For the study at large: From the United States, Italy and Spain came samples of acute and convalescent COVID-19.

How the authors handled the data: Estimated nucleated cell counts came from reference gene primer amplification. Profiling relied on immunoSEQ multiplex PCR, and the TCRdb table lists in-frame clones only, not all of them. V, J and clone size were drawn from that table, and D and trimming were deduced from the DNA. Of roughly 300,000 clones in the sample, 86% were seen once. Germline CDR1 reads KGHDR; CDR2 reads SFDVKD. CDR3 length: 13 amino acids. Trimming shortened V by 5 bases and J by 5 bases, and 11 bases separated the two germline ends. The chain has TRBV24-1 and TRBJ2-5; tentatively, D is TRBD1 (5 bases). The sample taken for sequencing was PBMCs or T cells enriched from blood (not recorded which). This TCR was sampled from a young woman who had recovered from COVID-19. This CDR3 is CATSGLGRETQYF. CDR3 bases: TGTGCCACCAGTGGGTTGGGGCGGGAGACCCAGTACTTC.